Given below is one T cell receptor (beta chain) in context. These data originate in a study of glioma-infiltrating T cells after dendritic cell vaccination. Across the study: Patients received three intradermal dendritic cell vaccine injections at biweekly intervals.

J was trimmed by 2 bases and V by 2 bases; bases with no gene match: 8. The CDR3 is 16 amino acids. Germline V lookup: CDR1 MNHNS, CDR2 SASEGT. The time point: after dendritic cell vaccination, including at tumor progression/relapse. Selection required adequate fresh-frozen tumor tissue plus more than two years' survival data. The primer mix had 60 V beta and 13 J beta primers. TCRdb's copy holds only in-frame clones and misses some; the assay was immunoSEQ multiplex PCR. The sample holds around 78,000 clones, around 87% seen once. The chain has TRBV6-1 and TRBJ2-7; 8 positions match TRBD1. The sample consisted of blood, taken after dendritic cell vaccination. The sequence came from a human donor with glioblastoma. CDR3 sequence: CASSEFYRGSPYEQYF. The CDR3 DNA sequence: TGTGCCAGCAGTGAATTTTACAGGGGGTCACCCTACGAGCAGTACTTC.